Listed below are T cell receptor beta chains from one sample, sequenced in a study of vaccination and CD4 T cells after COVID-19. Antigen specificity for these receptors is unknown. Each CDR3 protein is one row after TCRdb ran MiXCR on the PCR reads. Of about 10,000 distinct CDR3 sequences in the sample, less than 70% were seen once. Material: CD4+ T cells from blood, cultured in vitro. These receptors were collected from a human donor who had recovered from COVID-19. The CDR3 runs from the conserved cysteine through the conserved F or W. A D gene is named only where the DNA matches it firmly. Rows may omit the clone size; those that give it use once, few, many or a size class.

>TRBJ2-6|NA|TRBV28|NA
CASSLQGYGANVLTF
TGTGCCAGCAGTTTACAGGGGTATGGGGCCAACGTCCTGACTTTC
>TRBJ1-1|NA|TRBV6-5|few
CASSYSAPHTEAFF
TGTGCCAGCAGTTACTCGGCGCCCCACACTGAAGCTTTCTTT
>TRBJ1-5|TRBD1|TRBV28|NA
CASSGGQEGRQPQHF
TGTGCCAGCAGTGGCGGACAGGAGGGCCGTCAGCCCCAGCATTTT
>TRBJ2-7|TRBD2|TRBV7-8|NA
CASSLVVAGGLPGGQYF
TGTGCCAGCAGCTTAGTGGTAGCGGGAGGATTACCGGGCGGGCAGTACTTC
>TRBJ1-2|TRBD1|TRBV12-3/TRBV12-4|few
CASSPGQGETYGYTF
TGTGCCAGCAGCCCGGGACAGGGGGAAACCTATGGCTACACCTTC
>TRBJ1-1|TRBD1|TRBV11-2|few
CASSLGDRARPSNTEAFF
TGTGCCAGCAGCTTAGGAGACAGGGCTCGTCCTTCGAACACTGAAGCTTTCTTT
>TRBJ2-1|TRBD2|TRBV7-8|NA
CASSLGGLAGYNEQFF
TGTGCCAGCAGCCTAGGGGGACTAGCGGGATACAATGAGCAGTTCTTC
>TRBJ1-5|NA|TRBV19|NA
CASSQGGFVPQHF
TGTGCCAGTTCCCAGGGTGGATTCGTGCCCCAGCATTTT
>TRBJ2-2|NA|TRBV12-3/TRBV12-4|NA
CASSLWDINTGELFF
TGTGCCAGCAGTTTATGGGACATTAACACCGGGGAGCTGTTTTTT
>TRBJ1-5|NA|TRBV6-2/TRBV6-3|few
CASSYQPPGAGQPQHF
TGTGCCAGCAGTTACCAACCTCCGGGGGCGGGTCAGCCCCAGCATTTT
>TRBJ2-5|TRBD1|TRBV15|NA
CATSRGQGQETQYF
TGTGCCACCAGCAGAGGACAGGGCCAAGAGACCCAGTACTTC
>TRBJ1-1|NA|TRBV20-1|once
CSAPGNTEAFF
TGCAGTGCTCCGGGGAACACTGAAGCTTTCTTT
>TRBJ2-2|TRBD1|TRBV27|few
CASSLKQGAGELFF
TGTGCCAGCAGTTTGAAACAGGGGGCCGGGGAGCTGTTTTTT
>TRBJ1-2|NA|TRBV6-5|few
CASSYPAASGYGYTF
TGTGCCAGCAGTTACCCTGCGGCGTCGGGCTATGGCTACACCTTC
>TRBJ2-5|NA|TRBV27|NA
CASSLQGNAETQYF
TGTGCCAGCAGTTTACAGGGTAACGCCGAGACCCAGTACTTC
>TRBJ2-1|TRBD2|TRBV20-1|NA
CSARALAGEGSYNEQFF
TGCAGTGCTAGAGCACTAGCGGGAGAGGGGTCCTACAATGAGCAGTTCTTC
>TRBJ1-1|NA|TRBV7-2|NA
CASSLAWRSTEAFF
TGTGCCAGCAGCTTAGCGTGGAGGAGCACTGAAGCTTTCTTT
>TRBJ1-1|NA|TRBV12-5|NA
CASGLVPFRGAGNTEAFF
TGTGCTAGTGGTTTGGTCCCCTTTAGGGGAGCAGGGAACACTGAAGCTTTCTTT
>TRBJ2-1|NA|TRBV5-1|once
CASSLDGGNEQFF
TGCGCCAGCAGCTTGGATGGAGGCAATGAGCAGTTCTTC
>TRBJ1-1|TRBD1|TRBV7-8|NA
CASSLGGQGMMSTEAFF
TGTGCCAGCAGCTTAGGGGGACAGGGAATGATGAGCACTGAAGCTTTCTTT
>TRBJ2-7|NA|TRBV6-1|NA
CASSGSYEQYF
TGTGCCAGTTCCGGGTCCTACGAGCAGTACTTC
>TRBJ1-2|TRBD1|TRBV15|few
CATSRGEGAVGYTF
TGTGCCACCAGCAGAGGGGAGGGGGCTGTTGGCTACACCTTC
>TRBJ1-2|NA|TRBV29-1|NA
CSVETSNYGYTF
TGCAGCGTTGAGACGTCTAACTATGGCTACACCTTC
>TRBJ1-1|TRBD1|TRBV20-1|few
CSAPKATGGNTEAFF
TGCAGTGCCCCGAAGGCGACAGGGGGCAACACTGAAGCTTTCTTT
>TRBJ1-6|NA|TRBV7-6|NA
CASSLSGAPLHF
TGTGCCAGCAGCTTATCGGGGGCACCCCTCCACTTT
>TRBJ1-1|NA|TRBV24-1|NA
CATSPSGGTEAFF
TGTGCCACATCTCCTTCGGGGGGCACTGAAGCTTTCTTT
>TRBJ2-2|NA|TRBV20-1|NA
CSVWTPNTGELFF
TGCAGTGTTTGGACTCCAAACACCGGGGAGCTGTTTTTT
>TRBJ2-5|TRBD1|TRBV27|few
CASSSITGTGGRETQYF
TGTGCCAGCAGTTCGATCACCGGGACAGGGGGCCGAGAGACCCAGTACTTC
>TRBJ1-1|NA|TRBV6-1|NA
CASRGFRGLLGTEAFF
TGTGCCAGCAGGGGCTTTCGGGGGTTGTTAGGCACTGAAGCTTTCTTT
>TRBJ2-3|NA|TRBV7-3|NA
CASSHTGDGPPTDTQYF
TGTGCCAGCAGCCACACGGGGGACGGCCCACCGACAGATACGCAGTATTTT
>TRBJ1-1|NA|TRBV6-5|NA
CASSYSAGRGATEAFF
TGTGCCAGCAGTTACTCGGCGGGACGGGGCGCCACTGAAGCTTTCTTT
>TRBJ1-4|TRBD1|TRBV6-5|once
CASSYVPGGSHEKLFF
TGTGCCAGCAGTTATGTCCCAGGGGGTAGTCACGAAAAACTGTTTTTT
>TRBJ2-2|TRBD1|TRBV5-8|NA
CASSRRDRGLGELFF
TGTGCCAGCAGTCGTCGGGACAGGGGGTTGGGGGAGCTGTTTTTT
>TRBJ2-3|NA|TRBV20-1|NA
CSARGGASSTDTQYF
TGCAGTGCTAGAGGGGGGGCCTCGAGCACAGATACGCAGTATTTT
>TRBJ2-3|NA|TRBV7-2|few
CASSLALEADTQYF
TGTGCCAGCAGCTTAGCCCTGGAGGCGGATACGCAGTATTTT
>TRBJ2-7|TRBD2|TRBV6-5|NA
CASSYSGTSGSYEQYF
TGTGCCAGCAGTTATTCCGGGACTAGCGGCTCCTACGAGCAGTACTTC
>TRBJ1-4|TRBD1|TRBV20-1|few
CSASSGTGTNEKLFF
TGCAGTGCTAGCTCCGGGACAGGGACTAATGAAAAACTGTTTTTT
>TRBJ2-7|TRBD1|TRBV2|NA
CASYRDRTGEQYF
TGTGCCAGTTATAGGGACAGGACGGGCGAGCAGTACTTC
>TRBJ2-5|NA|TRBV6-5|NA
CASSYDRTNQETQYF
TGTGCCAGCAGTTACGATAGGACAAACCAAGAGACCCAGTACTTC
>TRBJ2-1|NA|TRBV24-1|NA
CATSDLQYNEQFF
TGTGCCACCAGTGATTTGCAGTACAATGAGCAGTTCTTC
>TRBJ1-5|NA|TRBV28|medium-sized
CASLPLGHQPQHF
TGTGCCAGCCTTCCTTTGGGGCATCAGCCCCAGCATTTT
>TRBJ2-5|NA|TRBV20-1|few
CSAIPLAPSRETQYF
TGCAGTGCTATTCCTCTCGCGCCCTCCAGAGAGACCCAGTACTTC
>TRBJ1-2|TRBD1|TRBV20-1|few
CSAREPGQGGYTF
TGCAGTGCTAGAGAACCGGGACAGGGGGGCTACACCTTC
>TRBJ1-2|NA|TRBV14|NA
CASSQASPEYYGYTF
TGTGCCAGCAGCCAAGCAAGCCCAGAATACTATGGCTACACCTTC
>TRBJ1-6|TRBD1|TRBV4-2|NA
CASSQPGQGSPLHF
TGTGCCAGCAGCCAACCGGGACAGGGTTCACCCCTCCACTTT
>TRBJ1-4|TRBD1|TRBV7-9|NA
CASSSGQDNEKLFF
TGTGCCAGCAGCTCGGGACAGGATAATGAAAAACTGTTTTTT
>TRBJ2-7|TRBD1|TRBV6-1|NA
CASGDRGYEQYF
TGTGCCAGCGGCGACAGGGGTTACGAGCAGTACTTC
>TRBJ1-1|TRBD1|TRBV5-8|NA
CASSSGQAWRGTEAFF
TGTGCCAGCAGCTCTGGACAGGCATGGAGGGGGACTGAAGCTTTCTTT
>TRBJ1-5|NA|TRBV20-1|NA
CSASGEFGGQPQHF
TGCAGTGCTAGCGGGGAGTTTGGAGGTCAGCCCCAGCATTTT
>TRBJ1-2|TRBD1|TRBV7-2|few
CASSTRQGYGYTF
TGTGCCAGCAGCACCCGACAGGGGTATGGCTACACCTTC
>TRBJ1-6|NA|TRBV5-4|NA
CASTLGGSRPLHF
TGTGCCAGCACCCTGGGGGGGTCCCGACCCCTCCACTTT
>TRBJ1-6|TRBD1|TRBV20-1|NA
CSARVGQADSPLHF
TGCAGTGCTAGGGTGGGACAGGCGGATTCACCCCTCCACTTT